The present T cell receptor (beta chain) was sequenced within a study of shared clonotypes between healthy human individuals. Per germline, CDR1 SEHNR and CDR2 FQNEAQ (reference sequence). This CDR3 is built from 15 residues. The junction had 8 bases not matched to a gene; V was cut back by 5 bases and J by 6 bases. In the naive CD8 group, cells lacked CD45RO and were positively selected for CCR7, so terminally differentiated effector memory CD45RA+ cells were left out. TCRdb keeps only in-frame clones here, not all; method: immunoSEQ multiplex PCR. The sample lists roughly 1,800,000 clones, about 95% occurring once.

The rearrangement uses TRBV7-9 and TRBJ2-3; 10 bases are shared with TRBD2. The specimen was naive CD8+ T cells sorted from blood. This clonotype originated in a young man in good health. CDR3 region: CASSLTSGVLDTQYF. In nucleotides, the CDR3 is TGTGCCAGCAGCCTAACTAGCGGGGTTTTGGATACGCAGTATTTT.